Following are 5 T cell receptor beta chains from one sample sequenced in a study of shared clonotypes between healthy human individuals. TCRdb's table, derived via immunoSEQ multiplex PCR, lists solely in-frame clones and lacks some. The table shows about 590,000 clones, with roughly 95% occurring only once. Naive-designated CD8 cells lacked CD45RO, were positively enriched for CCR7, and omitted terminally differentiated effector memory CD45RA+ cells. The sample was naive CD8+ T cells sorted from blood. These receptors were obtained from a woman aged 25 to 39 in good health.

This sequence joins TRBV7-3 and TRBJ2-5; D is possibly TRBD2 (7 bases). Germline V gene sequence: CDR1 SGHTA, CDR2 FQGTGA. CDR3 length: 17 residues. V was pared by 2 bases and J by 5 bases, with 21 bases between. The CDR3 nucleotides are TGTGCCAGCAGCTTATCGACGACAGGCGGGAGATCTGAGACCCAGTACTTC. Protein sequence: CASSLSTTGGRSETQYF. The variable domain in full, with the rest retrieved from reference TRBV7-3 and TRBJ2-5, is GAGVSQTPSNKVTEKGKYVELRCDPISGHTALYWYRQSLGQGPEFLIYFQGTGAADDSGLPNDRFFAVRPEGSVSTLKIQRTERGDSAVYLCASSLSTTGGRSETQYFGPGTRLLVL.

The chain uses TRBV27 and TRBJ2-7, with D possibly matching TRBD2 (7 bases). This CDR3 has 13 amino acids. Trimming removed 6 bases at V and 3 bases at J, with 12 bases between. Germline lookup yields CDR1 MNHEY and CDR2 SMNVEV (reference sequence). The CDR3 coding sequence is TGTGCCAGCAGATTGGGAGGGGGCTACGAGCAGTACTTC. Translated, it gives CASRLGGGYEQYF.

This clone was counted once. The rearrangement links TRBV10-3 to TRBJ2-5; D is perhaps TRBD1 or TRBD2 (7 bases each). CDR1 ENHRY and CDR2 SYGVKD come from the germline V gene. CDR3 length: 13 residues. Deletions cut 8 bases from V and 3 bases from J, with 13 bases between. The CDR3 region is CAIWEGAKETQYF. The CDR3 nucleotides are TGTGCCATCTGGGAGGGGGCAAAAGAGACCCAGTACTTC.

The rearrangement uses TRBV27 and TRBJ2-3, with TRBD2 matching over 13 bases. From germline, CDR1 is MNHEY and CDR2 SMNVEV (reference sequence). This CDR3 is built from 16 residues. V shed 6 bases and J 5 bases; nucleotides not matched to a gene: 8. CDR3 loop: CASSSPLAGGRDTQYF. For the CDR3, the DNA is TGTGCCAGCAGCTCCCCACTAGCGGGAGGGAGAGATACGCAGTATTTT.

The chain combines TRBV7-9 with TRBJ2-6; D might be TRBD2 (6 bases). Germline V gene data show CDR1 as SEHNR and CDR2 as FQNEAQ (reference sequence). CDR3 length: 18 residues. Trimming removed 5 bases at V and 1 base at J, with 18 bases between. The CDR3 loop is CASSPLRGEDSGANVLTF. CDR3 bases: TGTGCCAGCAGCCCCCTTCGCGGGGAAGATTCTGGGGCCAACGTCCTGACTTTC.